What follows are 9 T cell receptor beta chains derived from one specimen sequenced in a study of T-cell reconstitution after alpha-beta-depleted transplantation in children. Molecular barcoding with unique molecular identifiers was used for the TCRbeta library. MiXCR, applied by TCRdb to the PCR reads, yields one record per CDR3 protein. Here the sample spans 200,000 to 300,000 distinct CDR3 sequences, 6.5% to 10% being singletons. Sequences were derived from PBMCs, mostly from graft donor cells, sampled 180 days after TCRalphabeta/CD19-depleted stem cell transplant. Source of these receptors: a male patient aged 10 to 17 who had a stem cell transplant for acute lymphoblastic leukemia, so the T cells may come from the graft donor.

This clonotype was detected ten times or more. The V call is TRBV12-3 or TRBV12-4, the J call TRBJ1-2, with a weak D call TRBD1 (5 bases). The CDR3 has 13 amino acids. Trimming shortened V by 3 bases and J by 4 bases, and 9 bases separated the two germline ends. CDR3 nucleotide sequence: TGTGCCAGCAGTTTGCAGGGCCCCTATGGCTACACCTTC. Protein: CASSLQGPYGYTF.

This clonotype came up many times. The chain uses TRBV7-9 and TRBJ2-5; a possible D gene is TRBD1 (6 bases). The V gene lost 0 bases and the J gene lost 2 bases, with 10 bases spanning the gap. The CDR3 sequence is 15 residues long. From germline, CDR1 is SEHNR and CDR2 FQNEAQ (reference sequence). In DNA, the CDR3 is TGTGCCAGCAGCTTAGCTAGGGGGTTTCAAGAGACCCAGTACTTC. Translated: CASSLARGFQETQYF.

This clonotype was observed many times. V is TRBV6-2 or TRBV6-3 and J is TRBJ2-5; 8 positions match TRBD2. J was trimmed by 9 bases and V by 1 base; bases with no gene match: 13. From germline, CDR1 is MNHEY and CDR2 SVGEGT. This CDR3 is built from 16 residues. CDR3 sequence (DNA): TGTGCCAGCAGTTACTTGGCGGGAGGCCTCCGAAAGGCCCAGTACTTC. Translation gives CASSYLAGGLRKAQYF.

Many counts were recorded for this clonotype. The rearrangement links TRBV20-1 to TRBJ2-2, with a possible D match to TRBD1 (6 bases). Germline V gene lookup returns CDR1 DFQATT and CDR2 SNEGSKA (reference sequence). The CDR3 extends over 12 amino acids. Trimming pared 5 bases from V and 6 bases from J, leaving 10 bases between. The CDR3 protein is CSASGAPGELFF. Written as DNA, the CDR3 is TGCAGTGCTTCAGGGGCCCCCGGGGAGCTGTTTTTT.

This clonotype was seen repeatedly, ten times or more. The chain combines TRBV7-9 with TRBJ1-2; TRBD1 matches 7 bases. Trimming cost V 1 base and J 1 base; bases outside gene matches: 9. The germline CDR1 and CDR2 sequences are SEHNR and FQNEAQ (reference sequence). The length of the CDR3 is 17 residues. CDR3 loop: CASSLGAMTGINYGYTF. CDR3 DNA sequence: TGTGCCAGCAGCTTAGGGGCTATGACAGGGATTAACTATGGCTACACCTTC.

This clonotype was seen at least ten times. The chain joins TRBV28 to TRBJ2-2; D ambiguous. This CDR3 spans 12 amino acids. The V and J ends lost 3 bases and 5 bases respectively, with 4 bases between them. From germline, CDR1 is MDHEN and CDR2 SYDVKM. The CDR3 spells CASSFWTGELFF. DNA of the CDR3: TGTGCCAGCAGTTTTTGGACCGGGGAGCTGTTTTTT.

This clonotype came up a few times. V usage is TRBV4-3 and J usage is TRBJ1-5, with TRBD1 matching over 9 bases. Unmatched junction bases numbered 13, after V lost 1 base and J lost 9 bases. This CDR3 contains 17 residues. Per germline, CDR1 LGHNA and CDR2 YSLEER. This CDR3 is CASSQGLIGQGTGPQHF. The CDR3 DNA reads TGCGCCAGCAGCCAAGGGCTCATTGGACAGGGGACAGGGCCCCAGCATTTT.

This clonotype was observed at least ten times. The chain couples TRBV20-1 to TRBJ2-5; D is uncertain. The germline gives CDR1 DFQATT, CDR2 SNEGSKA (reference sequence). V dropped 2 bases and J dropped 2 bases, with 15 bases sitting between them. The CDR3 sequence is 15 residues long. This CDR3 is CSARSARSSQETQYF. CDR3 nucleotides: TGCAGTGCTAGATCCGCCCGCTCTAGTCAAGAGACCCAGTACTTC.

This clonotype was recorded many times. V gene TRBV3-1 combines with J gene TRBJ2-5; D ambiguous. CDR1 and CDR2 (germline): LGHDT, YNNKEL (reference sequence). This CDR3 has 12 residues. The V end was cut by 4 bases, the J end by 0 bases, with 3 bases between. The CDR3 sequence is CASSLNQETQYF. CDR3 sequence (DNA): TGTGCCAGCAGCCTTAACCAAGAGACCCAGTACTTC.